The rows below give T cell receptor beta chains drawn from one sample of a study of blood T cell repertoires in COVID-19. Only in-frame clones appear in the TCRdb table, and some are missing; sequencing was by immunoSEQ multiplex PCR. The sample lists 200,000 to 300,000 clones, 88% occurring once. Sequencing was performed on peripheral blood. Receptors were obtained from a woman in her twenties or thirties with acute or convalescent COVID-19. CDR3s leave out the opening cysteine and the closing phenylalanine or tryptophan.

J gene: TRBJ1-1
V gene: TRBV11-3
CDR3 protein: ASSPEDRGNTEAF

J gene: TRBJ2-7
V gene: TRBV6-2/TRBV6-3
CDR3 protein: ASSYSSRRQGAYEQY

J gene: TRBJ2-1
V gene: TRBV29-1
CDR3 protein: SVLGQGGMNEQF

J gene: TRBJ2-1
V gene: TRBV6-2/TRBV6-3
CDR3 protein: ASSYGGSRYNEQF

J gene: TRBJ1-2
V gene: TRBV4-1
CDR3 protein: ASSQDFGTDSNYGYT

J gene: TRBJ2-2
V gene: TRBV19
CDR3 protein: ASSMGLHTGELF

J gene: TRBJ2-1
V gene: TRBV7-3
CDR3 protein: ASSLGGGPYNEQF

J gene: TRBJ1-5
V gene: TRBV29-1
CDR3 protein: SVAWGVKNNQPQH

J gene: TRBJ1-4
V gene: TRBV15
CDR3 protein: ATSRNDREWAEKLF

J gene: TRBJ1-2
V gene: TRBV20-1
CDR3 protein: SARDRGGST

J gene: TRBJ2-3
V gene: TRBV2
CDR3 protein: ASRAGLAGVTDTQY

J gene: TRBJ2-1
V gene: TRBV7-8
CDR3 protein: ASSVLAGGDNEQF

J gene: TRBJ2-7
V gene: TRBV5-6
CDR3 protein: ASSPWTSGSFEQY

J gene: TRBJ2-1
V gene: TRBV7-8
CDR3 protein: ASSLRLAGVGNEQF

J gene: TRBJ2-7
V gene: TRBV28
CDR3 protein: ASSLSQGAIGEQY

J gene: TRBJ2-7
V gene: TRBV24-1
CDR3 protein: ATSDPRTSGSLYEQY

J gene: TRBJ2-2
V gene: TRBV7-2
CDR3 protein: ASSLHRQGLNTGELF

J gene: TRBJ2-7
V gene: TRBV5-1
CDR3 protein: ASSLGQLYEQY

J gene: TRBJ2-1
V gene: TRBV27
CDR3 protein: ASSRGLSYNEQF